This T cell receptor (beta chain) came from a study of blood T cell repertoires in COVID-19. Across the study: Sites across the United States, Italy and Spain contributed samples from acute and convalescent COVID-19. PBMCs, B-cell-depleted T cells, or T cells were the source of the cDNA or gDNA that made up the material.

Deletions cut 3 bases from V and 6 bases from J, with 12 bases between. CDR1 is SGHAT, CDR2 FQNNGV, per germline. This CDR3 contains 13 residues. How the authors handled the data: The assay estimated nucleated cells by amplifying reference gene primers. Profiling relied on immunoSEQ multiplex PCR, and the TCRdb table lists in-frame clones only, not all of them. V and J calls and clone size are copied from that table; D and trimming were computed from the DNA. Among 85,000 or so clones, 81% were seen once, and the ten largest hold 44%. The receptor was derived from an elderly man with acute or convalescent COVID-19. This chain connects TRBV11-2 to TRBJ2-7, with no clear D. Input material: peripheral blood. The CDR3 DNA reads as TGTGCCAGCAGCTTGGCCGTAGACTCCGAGCAGTACTTC. Protein sequence: CASSLAVDSEQYF.